A single T cell receptor beta chain is shown here with its context. What it recognizes is unknown. This sample was taken from a study of radiotherapy plus CTLA-4 blockade in lung cancer. At the level of the study: Objective responses were observed in approximately 17% of patients, and disease control was achieved by 30% to 40%. Study-wide points: Interferon-beta, together with early blood T cell clone dynamics, reportedly best predicted response. An expansion of tumor-derived TCR clones occurred in blood after radiotherapy plus ipilimumab.

Using immunoSEQ multiplex PCR, the repertoire was profiled, and TCRdb retains in-frame clones only, with some absent. This table holds 45,000 to 75,000 clones, over 70% found once. Trimming took 6 bases from V and 12 from J; bases not matched to a gene: 7. The V gene's germline CDR1 is LNHDA and CDR2 SQIVND (reference sequence). The CDR3 has 12 residues. CTLA-4 blockade with ipilimumab, together with focal radiation, was given to patients with chemo-refractory metastatic non-small-cell lung cancer. Source: peripheral blood, taken from a patient treated with radiotherapy plus ipilimumab. This receptor was taken from a human donor with non-small cell lung cancer who had a partial response to radiotherapy plus ipilimumab. The chain couples TRBV19 to TRBJ1-4, with 7 bases lining up with TRBD1. CDR3 coding DNA: TGTGCCAGTAGACCCAACAGGGGCCAACTGTTTTTT. It is translated as CASRPNRGQLFF.